This record looks at one TCR beta chain sequence and its context. No antigen is known for it. This sample was taken from a study of T cell responses to AZD1222 COVID-19 vaccine. Study findings and constraints: It was only after the peak T cell response that any repertoires were sampled.

Trimming cost V 3 bases and J 4 bases, with 7 bases left between them. The germline V gene has CDR1 LGHDT and CDR2 YNNKEL (reference sequence). This CDR3 has 13 residues. Assay used: immunoSEQ multiplex PCR; TCRdb lists only in-frame clones, some missing. The sample yields over 100,000 clones, roughly 90% seen once. This specimen was peripheral blood, taken on day 0 of AZD1222 vaccination. The source is an adult in good health. The chain employs TRBV3-1 (or the pseudogene TRBV3-2) and TRBJ2-1, with D hard to call. DNA of the CDR3: TGTGCCAGCAGCCACATGGCTTACAATGAGCAGTTCTTC. It encodes CASSHMAYNEQFF.